A selection of T cell receptor beta chains follows, all from one sample in a study of control samples from healthy donors and cancer patients. Produced via immunoSEQ multiplex PCR; TCRdb's table is partial and in-frame only. This sample has about 160,000 clones, with about 94% found just once. Material: blood. The receptors come from a woman between 35 and 50 years old in good health. The CDR3 runs from the conserved cysteine through the conserved F or W. The D gene is left open where the match is weak. Clone size is given for some rows only: seen once, a few or many times, or a class if the clone is expanded.

V,size,D,J,DNA,CDR3
TRBV7-2,NA,TRBD1,TRBJ1-2,TGTGCCAGCAGAGCTAGACAGCGACAGGGCGGTGATGGCTACACCTTC,CASRARQRQGGDGYTF
TRBV3-1/TRBV3-2,NA,NA,TRBJ1-5,TGTGCCAGCAGCCAAGGGACAGAGTTTCAGCCCCAGCATTTT,CASSQGTEFQPQHF
TRBV18,NA,NA,TRBJ2-2,TGTGCCAGCTCCCCCGGCCCGAGTCGGGAGCTGTTTTTT,CASSPGPSRELFF
TRBV29-1,NA,NA,TRBJ1-1,TGCAGCGCGACGCGAGCGGGGCCGAACACTGAAGCTTTCTTT,CSATRAGPNTEAFF
TRBV25-1,NA,NA,TRBJ1-3,TGTGCCAGCAGTGAGGGACGACCCTCGAGTGGAAACACCATATATTTT,CASSEGRPSSGNTIYF
TRBV20-1,NA,NA,TRBJ2-1,TGCAGTGCCGGACGGTACAATGAGCAGTTCTTC,CSAGRYNEQFF
TRBV29-1,NA,NA,TRBJ2-5,TGCAGCGTGGTGCCCCAAGAGACCCAGTACTTC,CSVVPQETQYF
TRBV6-5,NA,NA,TRBJ2-7,TGTGCCAGCAGTACAGAGGGTGAGCAGTACTTC,CASSTEGEQYF
TRBV19,NA,NA,TRBJ1-5,TGTGCCAGTAGTTCAGGGAATCGCAATCAGCCCCAGCATTTT,CASSSGNRNQPQHF
TRBV30,NA,NA,TRBJ1-2,TGTGCCTGGAGTCCCGGGGGGGGCTACACCTTC,CAWSPGGGYTF
TRBV7-2,NA,TRBD1,TRBJ2-7,TGTGCCAGCAGCCAGGGACAGGGGGGTTCAGAGCAGTACTTC,CASSQGQGGSEQYF
TRBV7-7,NA,TRBD1,TRBJ2-5,TGTGCCAGCAGCGCCCTACTACAGGGGAAAGAGACCCAGTACTTC,CASSALLQGKETQYF
TRBV7-7,NA,NA,TRBJ2-5,TGTGCTAGCAGCTTGGGGGGAGCGCGGCAAGAGACCCAGTACTTC,CASSLGGARQETQYF
TRBV3-1/TRBV3-2,NA,NA,TRBJ1-2,TGTGCCAGCAGCCAATCGGGAGTTGAAGTCTCCGGGTATGGCTACACCTTC,CASSQSGVEVSGYGYTF
TRBV7-9,NA,TRBD1,TRBJ1-2,TGTGCCAGCAGCATCGACAGGGGATGGGATGGCTACACCTTC,CASSIDRGWDGYTF
TRBV15,NA,TRBD2,TRBJ2-7,TGTGCCACCAGCAGAGCTCGACTAGCGGGTATGAACGAGCAGTACTTC,CATSRARLAGMNEQYF
TRBV3-1/TRBV3-2,NA,NA,TRBJ1-1,TGTGCCAGCAGCCAAGGTTTTGAGGCTGAAGCTTTCTTT,CASSQGFEAEAFF
TRBV3-1/TRBV3-2,NA,TRBD2,TRBJ2-1,TGTGCCAGCAGCCAAAGGGCCCTAGCGGGGAGCTCCTACAATGAGCAGTTCTTC,CASSQRALAGSSYNEQFF
TRBV18,NA,NA,TRBJ1-1,TGTGCCAGCTCCCCTTCGGGCAGGAACACTGAAGCTTTCTTT,CASSPSGRNTEAFF
TRBV7-2,NA,NA,TRBJ2-5,TGTGCCAGCAGCTTAAGTTTCCGAGAGACCCAGTACTTC,CASSLSFRETQYF
TRBV12-5,NA,TRBD1,TRBJ1-5,TGTGCTAGTGGTTTGGGCTCGGGACAGGGGTATCAGCCCCAGCATTTT,CASGLGSGQGYQPQHF
TRBV24-1,NA,TRBD2,TRBJ2-2,TGTGCCACCAGTGATCCCGGACGCGGGGGCACCGGGGAGCTGTTTTTT,CATSDPGRGGTGELFF
TRBV7-2,NA,NA,TRBJ1-5,TGTGCCAGCAGCTGGTCCCCGGGGGTAAATCAGCCCCAGCATTTT,CASSWSPGVNQPQHF
TRBV18,NA,TRBD1,TRBJ1-1,TGTGCCAGTTCACGACACAGGGGACAGAACACTGAAGCTTTCTTT,CASSRHRGQNTEAFF
TRBV11-2,once,NA,TRBJ1-1,TGTGCCAGCAGTCCGGAAGGATGGAACACTGAAGCTTTCTTT,CASSPEGWNTEAFF
TRBV10-3,NA,TRBD1,TRBJ1-5,TGTGCCACCAGGGACAGGGGGTTGAATCAGCCCCAGCATTTT,CATRDRGLNQPQHF